This is a list of T cell receptor beta chains from one sample in a study of shared clonotypes between healthy human individuals. Method: immunoSEQ multiplex PCR; TCRdb's copy keeps in-frame clones and lacks some. The sample records nearly 1 million clones, less than 85% being singletons. The specimen was memory CD4+ T cells sorted from blood. The receptors shown here come from a man younger than 35 in good health. The CDR3 runs from the conserved cysteine through the conserved F or W. The D gene is left open where the match is weak. A row's size may be missing; if present it is once, few, many or a size class.

>once|TRBV7-9|NA|TRBJ2-3
CASSAGIGSANHTQYF
TGTGCCAGCAGCGCTGGGATAGGGAGCGCCAACCATACGCAGTATTTT
>NA|TRBV9|NA|TRBJ1-4
CASSAQGIQGYEKLFF
TGTGCCAGCAGCGCACAGGGTATTCAGGGGTATGAAAAACTGTTTTTT
>once|TRBV6-1|TRBD1|TRBJ2-4
CASSEDYGRQGSVAKNIQYF
TGTGCCAGCAGTGAGGATTACGGAAGACAGGGATCAGTAGCCAAAAACATTCAGTACTTC
>many|TRBV5-1|TRBD2|TRBJ2-7
CASSPGLADSYEQYF
TGCGCCAGCAGCCCGGGACTAGCGGATTCCTACGAGCAGTACTTC
>few|TRBV6-5|NA|TRBJ2-3
CASSYSGGSNPDTQYF
TGTGCCAGCAGTTACTCCGGGGGTTCAAATCCAGATACGCAGTATTTT
>NA|TRBV5-8|NA|TRBJ1-5
CASSLWAGNNQPQHF
TGTGCCAGCAGCTTGTGGGCAGGGAACAATCAGCCCCAGCATTTT
>NA|TRBV27|TRBD1|TRBJ2-5
CASSSTGGGETQYF
TGTGCCAGCAGTTCGACAGGGGGTGGAGAGACCCAGTACTTC
>NA|TRBV18|NA|TRBJ2-1
CASSPLFSDEQFF
TGTGCCAGCTCACCACTTTTCTCCGATGAGCAGTTCTTC
>few|TRBV7-2|NA|TRBJ1-6
CASSLAAGYNSPLHF
TGTGCCAGCAGCTTAGCTGCTGGCTATAATTCACCCCTCCACTTT
>NA|TRBV5-4|TRBD1|TRBJ1-1
CASSLGGGARNTEAFF
TGTGCCAGCAGCTTGGGAGGGGGCGCTAGGAACACTGAAGCTTTCTTT
>few|TRBV19|NA|TRBJ1-5
CASSWTDYQPQHF
TGTGCCAGTAGTTGGACCGACTATCAGCCCCAGCATTTT
>NA|TRBV29-1|NA|TRBJ1-2
CSVEGQPDYGYTF
TGCAGCGTTGAAGGTCAGCCAGACTATGGCTACACCTTC
>NA|TRBV15|NA|TRBJ1-1
CATSTRQAYTEAFF
TGTGCCACCAGCACAAGACAGGCCTACACTGAAGCTTTCTTT
>NA|TRBV19|NA|TRBJ2-3
CASSMRGGSTDTQYF
TGTGCCAGTAGTATGAGGGGGGGGAGCACAGATACGCAGTATTTT
>NA|TRBV27|TRBD2|TRBJ2-7
CARARGEGWSGEQYF
TGTGCCAGAGCCCGGGGGGAGGGGTGGTCTGGGGAGCAGTACTTC
>once|TRBV10-3|NA|TRBJ2-7
CAITETPPEQYF
TGTGCCATCACCGAGACCCCCCCCGAGCAGTACTTC
>NA|TRBV15|NA|TRBJ2-7
CATSRMRDSYEQYF
TGTGCCACCAGCAGGATGCGGGACAGCTACGAGCAGTACTTC
>NA|TRBV13|NA|TRBJ2-7
CASSLAHLPGEQYF
TGTGCCAGCAGTTTAGCCCACCTGCCAGGCGAGCAGTACTTC
>NA|TRBV4-1|TRBD2|TRBJ2-1
CASSQGSAGGHGEQFF
TGCGCCAGCAGCCAAGGGTCCGCGGGAGGGCACGGTGAGCAGTTCTTC
>NA|TRBV7-2|NA|TRBJ1-6
CASSLGVTDTNSPLHF
TGTGCCAGCAGCTTAGGGGTGACAGACACTAATTCACCCCTCCACTTT
>NA|TRBV5-1|NA|TRBJ1-6
CASSFAGETANSPLHF
TGCGCCAGCAGCTTCGCAGGCGAGACGGCCAATTCACCCCTCCACTTT
>NA|TRBV27|TRBD1|TRBJ1-6
CASSTNRGESPLHF
TGTGCCAGCAGTACTAACAGGGGGGAGTCACCCCTCCACTTT
>NA|TRBV5-1|TRBD2|TRBJ2-3
CASSPHSGRAADTQYF
TGCGCCAGCAGCCCACATAGCGGGAGGGCCGCGGATACGCAGTATTTT
>few|TRBV11-2|NA|TRBJ1-1
CASSLNRDTEAFF
TGTGCCAGCAGCTTAAACAGGGATACTGAAGCTTTCTTT
>NA|TRBV9|NA|TRBJ1-3
CASSVGGTGNTIYF
TGTGCCAGCAGCGTAGGGGGTACTGGAAACACCATATATTTT
>NA|TRBV5-1|TRBD1|TRBJ1-6
CASSLVRMGQTDSPLHF
TGCGCCAGCAGCTTGGTAAGAATGGGACAGACAGATTCACCCCTCCACTTT
>NA|TRBV2|NA|TRBJ2-1
CASSLDWEQFF
TGTGCCAGCAGCCTAGATTGGGAGCAGTTCTTC
>NA|TRBV30|NA|TRBJ1-1
CAWSPGNLMNTEAFF
TGTGCCTGGAGTCCCGGTAACCTGATGAACACTGAAGCTTTCTTT
>NA|TRBV27|TRBD1|TRBJ2-6
CASSPWGTGISGANVLTF
TGTGCCAGCAGTCCTTGGGGGACAGGGATCTCTGGGGCCAACGTCCTGACTTTC
>NA|TRBV6-5|NA|TRBJ1-2
CASSYSNRANYGYTF
TGTGCCAGCAGTTACTCCAACAGAGCTAACTATGGCTACACCTTC
>few|TRBV5-1|TRBD1|TRBJ2-5
CASSEPGQGEETQYF
TGCGCCAGCAGCGAGCCGGGACAGGGCGAAGAGACCCAGTACTTC
>once|TRBV11-3|TRBD1|TRBJ1-1
CASSLSGGGEAFF
TGTGCCAGCAGCTTATCAGGGGGAGGTGAAGCTTTCTTT
>NA|TRBV29-1|TRBD2|TRBJ2-5
CSGAGVAGRLETQYF
TGCAGCGGGGCCGGGGTAGCGGGGAGATTGGAGACCCAGTACTTC
>NA|TRBV7-6|TRBD1|TRBJ2-2
CASSSELGQGAVLFF
TGTGCCAGCAGCTCCGAATTAGGACAGGGGGCTGTGCTGTTTTTT
>few|TRBV13|TRBD1|TRBJ1-1
CASSRPTGGTEAFF
TGTGCCAGCAGCCGACCGACAGGGGGCACTGAAGCTTTCTTT
>once|TRBV15|NA|TRBJ2-2
CATSRDRGQPGGDTGELFF
TGTGCCACCAGCAGAGATCGGGGCCAGCCCGGGGGCGACACCGGGGAGCTGTTTTTT
>many|TRBV29-1|NA|TRBJ1-1
CSFDAWNTEAFF
TGCAGCTTTGACGCCTGGAACACTGAAGCTTTCTTT
>NA|TRBV7-9|NA|TRBJ2-1
CASVIGSTNEQFF
TGTGCCAGCGTCATAGGGAGTACCAATGAGCAGTTCTTC
>NA|TRBV13|TRBD1|TRBJ1-2
CASTKDRRRGYTF
TGTGCCAGCACCAAGGACAGGCGGCGTGGCTACACCTTC
>NA|TRBV18|TRBD2|TRBJ2-1
CASSPTAAAGVGEQFF
TGTGCCAGCTCACCAACGGCAGCCGCGGGGGTAGGTGAGCAGTTCTTC
>NA|TRBV7-2|TRBD2|TRBJ2-1
CASSLSLAGNEQFF
TGTGCCAGCAGCTTAAGTCTAGCGGGCAATGAGCAGTTCTTC